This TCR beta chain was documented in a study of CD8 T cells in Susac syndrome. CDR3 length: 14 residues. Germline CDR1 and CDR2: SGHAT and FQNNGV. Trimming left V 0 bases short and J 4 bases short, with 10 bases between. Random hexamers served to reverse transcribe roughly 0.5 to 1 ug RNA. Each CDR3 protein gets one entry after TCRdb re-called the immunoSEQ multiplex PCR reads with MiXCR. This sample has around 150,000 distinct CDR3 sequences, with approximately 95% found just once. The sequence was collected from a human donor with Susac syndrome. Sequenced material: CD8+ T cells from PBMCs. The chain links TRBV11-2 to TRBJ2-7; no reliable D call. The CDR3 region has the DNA TGTGCCAGCAGCTTAGAGTGGACGCGGTACGAGCAGTACTTC. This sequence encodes CASSLEWTRYEQYF.